This T cell receptor beta chain was captured by sequencing in a study of regulatory T cells in long-lasting Graves disease. Background on the study: Patients newly diagnosed with Graves' had been on antithyroid drugs for under 3 months.

This clonotype was seen a few times. Its cognate antigen is unknown. Both iRepertoire HTBI primers and Arm-PCR of CDR3 regions were used to build the TCR beta libraries. Via MiXCR, TCRdb re-called the multiplex PCR reads, giving one row per CDR3 protein. The sample includes over 500,000 distinct CDR3 sequences, about 16% of them seen just once. The study, taken as a whole, reports: Favoring TRBV28, TRBJ1-2 and TRBJ2-5 was a feature seen in persistent disease.

Time point here: newly diagnosed GD, antithyroid drugs for less than 3 months. Making the TCR library involved RNA that had been extracted from PBMCs. V trimming: 0 bases; J trimming: 4 bases; junction bases outside the gene matches: 4. Germline values: CDR1 DFQATT, CDR2 SNEGSKA (reference sequence). This CDR3 has 14 residues. This same sample was also part of a study on T cells in Graves' hyperthyroidism and ophthalmopathy.

The chain carries TRBV20-1 and TRBJ2-5, with 8 bases fitting TRBD2. The receptor comes from a woman aged 25 to 39 with Graves disease. Material: peripheral blood mononuclear cells (PBMCs), obtained at new diagnosis, from a patient treated with antithyroid drugs. The CDR3 bases are TGCAGTGCTAGAGATCGGGGGGGAATAGAGACCCAGTACTTC. Translated: CSARDRGGIETQYF.